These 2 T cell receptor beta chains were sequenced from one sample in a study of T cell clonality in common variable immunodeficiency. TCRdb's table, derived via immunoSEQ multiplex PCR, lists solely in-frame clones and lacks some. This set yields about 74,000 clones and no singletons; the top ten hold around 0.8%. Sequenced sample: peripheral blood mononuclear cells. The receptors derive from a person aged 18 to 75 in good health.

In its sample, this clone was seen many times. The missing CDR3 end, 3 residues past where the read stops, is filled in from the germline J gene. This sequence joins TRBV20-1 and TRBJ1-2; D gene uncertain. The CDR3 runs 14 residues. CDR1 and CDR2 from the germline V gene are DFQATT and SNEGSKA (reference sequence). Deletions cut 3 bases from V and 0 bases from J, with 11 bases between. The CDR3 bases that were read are TGCAGTGCTAGCCTTACGACATCTAACTATGGC. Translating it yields CSASLTTSNYG. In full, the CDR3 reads CSASLTTSNYGYTF.

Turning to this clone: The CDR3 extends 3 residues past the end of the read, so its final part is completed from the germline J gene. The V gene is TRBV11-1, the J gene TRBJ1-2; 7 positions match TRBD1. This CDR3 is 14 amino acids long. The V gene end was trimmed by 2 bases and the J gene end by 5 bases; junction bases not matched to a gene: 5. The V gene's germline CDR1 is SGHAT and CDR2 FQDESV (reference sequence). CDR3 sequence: CASSLLTGQYGYTF. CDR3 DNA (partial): TGTGCCAGCAGCTTATTGACAGGGCAGTATGGC.